These 17 T cell receptor beta chains share one sample of origin, sequenced in a study of long-term antiretroviral therapy in people with HIV. At the survey level, the v3.0 immunoSEQ assay was run. Repertoires were generated with immunoSEQ multiplex PCR, while TCRdb's copy carries only in-frame clones and drops some. The repertoire holds more than 35,000 clones, with over 75% as singletons. The input for sequencing was unsorted PBMCs, taken 1.5 years after starting antiretroviral therapy. All receptors come from a man younger than 35 with HIV.

This clone was recorded a few times. V gene TRBV5-1 combines with J gene TRBJ2-7; D unresolved. The CDR3 contains 14 residues. Germline V gene data show CDR1 as SGHRS and CDR2 as YFSETQ. Trimming shortened V by 0 bases and J by 6 bases, and 13 bases separated the two germline ends. The CDR3 sequence is CASSLGLLPGEQYF. The CDR3 nucleotides read TGCGCCAGCAGCTTGGGGCTCCTCCCCGGCGAGCAGTACTTC.

The chain has TRBV7-9 and TRBJ1-4, with 9 bases matching TRBD1. V lost 7 bases and J lost 5; bases outside the gene matches: 5. The CDR3 is made up of 14 amino acids. Germline loops: CDR1 SEHNR, CDR2 FQNEAQ (reference sequence). CDR3 nucleotides: TGTGCCAGCACCAGGACAGGGGAAAATGAAAAACTGTTTTTT. Translation: CASTRTGENEKLFF.

This clone was seen more than once but under ten times. The genes are TRBV11-2 and TRBJ1-5, with a possible D match to TRBD1 (5 bases). The CDR3 totals 15 residues. Trimming left V 0 bases short and J 8 bases short, with 14 bases between. Germline values: CDR1 SGHAT, CDR2 FQNNGV. The CDR3 bases are TGTGCCAGCAGCTTAGATCGTTGGGGGTGGGAGCCCCAGCATTTT. This translates into CASSLDRWGWEPQHF.

This sequence joins TRBV30 and TRBJ1-4; 8 bases fit TRBD1. Germline trimming cut 1 base from V and 5 bases from J; bases unmatched to any gene: 3. There are 14 residues in the CDR3. Germline V gene sequence: CDR1 GTSNPN, CDR2 SVGIG (reference sequence). For the CDR3, the DNA is TGTGCCTGGAGTGCAACAGGGGGAAATGAAAAACTGTTTTTT. This gives the protein CAWSATGGNEKLFF.

The J gene is TRBJ2-7, the V gene TRBV19; the D gene is possibly TRBD2 (5 bases). The CDR3 is 13 amino acids. Looked up from germline, CDR1 is LNHDA and CDR2 is SQIVND (reference sequence). The V end lost 2 bases, the J end lost 5 bases, and 10 bases lay between the germline ends. CDR3 loop: CASSINGGNEQYF. The CDR3 DNA is TGTGCCAGTAGTATAAACGGAGGCAACGAGCAGTACTTC.

In this sample, this clone turned up a few times. In nucleotides, the CDR3 is TGTGCCAGCAGCTTAGGGATTCACGAGCAGTACTTC. It translates to CASSLGIHEQYF. This chain links TRBV7-8 with TRBJ2-7; no firm D call. Germline assignment: CDR1 SGHVS and CDR2 FQNEAQ. Trimming pared 1 base from V and 5 bases from J, leaving 6 bases between. This CDR3 contains 12 residues.

V usage is TRBV5-1 and J usage is TRBJ2-2; possible D gene TRBD2, 5 bases. The germline V gene encodes CDR1 SGHRS and CDR2 YFSETQ. This CDR3 region has 16 residues. V lost 0 bases to trimming and J lost 6 bases, with 15 bases between them. CDR3 coding DNA: TGCGCCAGCAGCTTGGGCGGCTGGCTCGGGGCCGGGGAGCTGTTTTTT. It yields the protein CASSLGGWLGAGELFF. The complete variable domain, with remaining parts taken from reference TRBV5-1 and TRBJ2-2, reads KAGVTQTPRYLIKTRGQQVTLSCSPISGHRSVSWYQQTPGQGLQFLFEYFSETQRNKGNFPGRFSGRQFSNSRSEMNVSTLELGDSALYLCASSLGGWLGAGELFFGEGSRLTVL.

The chain couples TRBV29-1 to TRBJ2-7; D is unclear. V gave up 3 bases and J gave up 7 bases, with 19 bases separating them. Per germline, CDR1 SQVTM and CDR2 ANQGSEA. The CDR3 consists of 14 residues. CDR3 bases: TGCAGCGTTGACGGTGGGCCAGGAACTAAAGAGCAGTACTTC. It yields the protein CSVDGGPGTKEQYF.

The rearrangement uses TRBV11-2 and TRBJ1-2; 9 nucleotides line up with TRBD1. This CDR3 spans 15 amino acids. V lost 0 bases to trimming and J lost 8 bases; unmatched junction nucleotides: 7. The germline gives CDR1 SGHAT, CDR2 FQNNGV. CDR3 region: CASSLDGGQGGGYTF. The CDR3 bases are TGTGCCAGCAGCTTAGATGGGGGACAGGGCGGCGGCTACACCTTC.

CDR3 loop: CASSSKTGETYEQYF. CDR3 DNA sequence: TGTGCCAGCAGCTCAAAGACAGGGGAAACCTACGAGCAGTACTTC. The chain joins TRBV7-9 to TRBJ2-7; TRBD1 matches at 8 bases. V was clipped by 4 bases and J by 2 bases; unmatched bases: 7. This CDR3 comprises 15 residues. CDR1 and CDR2 from the germline V gene are SEHNR and FQNEAQ (reference sequence).

The chain carries TRBV7-2 and TRBJ2-7; the D gene could be TRBD1 or TRBD2 (6 bases each). CDR3 size: 15 residues. V was cut by 4 bases and J by 2 bases, with 15 bases left in between. Germline loops: CDR1 SGHTA, CDR2 FQGNSA. The CDR3 protein is CASSSGAGYTYEQYF. CDR3 in DNA: TGTGCCAGCAGCTCGGGGGCGGGTTACACCTACGAGCAGTACTTC.

In regard to this clone: The junction shows a germline mismatch at one end, possibly a read error. In the same sample, other DNA sequences code for this CDR3. The gene calls are TRBV30 and TRBJ2-6; no definite D call. The CDR3 has 16 amino acids. Germline-derived CDR1 and CDR2 are GTSNPN and SVGIG (reference sequence). CDR3: CAWGPPAISGANVLTF. The CDR3 DNA sequence: TGTGCCTGGGGACCCCCAGCGATCTCTGGAGCCAACGTCCTGACTTTC.

The rearrangement links TRBV5-1 to TRBJ2-7, with 14 bases fitting TRBD2. Germline CDR1 SGHRS, CDR2 YFSETQ. J was trimmed by 0 bases and V by 3 bases; bases with no gene match: 8. This CDR3 contains 18 residues. CDR3: CASSSGLAGGHSSYEQYF. The CDR3 bases are TGCGCCAGCAGCTCCGGACTAGCGGGAGGCCACAGCTCCTACGAGCAGTACTTC.

This clone was seen more than once but under ten times. This chain connects TRBV10-3 to TRBJ2-7; 11 nucleotides line up with TRBD2. Trimming removed 6 bases from V and 5 bases from J; junction bases left unmatched: 9. This CDR3 comprises 15 residues. The germline V gene encodes CDR1 ENHRY and CDR2 SYGVKD. The CDR3 nucleotides are TGTGCCATCAGCAAACTAGCGGGAGTATCCGACGAGCAGTACTTC. Translating it yields CAISKLAGVSDEQYF.

The chain couples TRBV10-2 to TRBJ2-1; a weak D match, TRBD2 (5 bases). Germline CDR1 and CDR2: WSHSY and SAAADI. There are 14 residues in the CDR3. V was shortened by 3 bases and J by 9 bases, with 15 bases between the two germline ends. The CDR3 protein is CASSDEGVSVEQFF. The CDR3 DNA sequence: TGCGCCAGCAGTGATGAGGGAGTCAGTGTTGAGCAGTTCTTC.

The V and J genes are TRBV7-9 and TRBJ2-2; 14 nucleotides align to TRBD2. With V trimmed by 2 bases and J by 4 bases, 6 bases remained unmatched. CDR3 length: 18 residues. Germline V gene lookup returns CDR1 SEHNR and CDR2 FQNEAQ (reference sequence). The CDR3: CASSLSPGLAGATGELFF. In DNA, the CDR3 is TGTGCCAGCAGCTTATCTCCGGGACTAGCGGGAGCCACCGGGGAGCTGTTTTTT.

The genes are TRBV7-2 and TRBJ2-2; 9 bases are shared with TRBD2. Trimming cost V 3 bases and J 5 bases; bases outside gene matches: 4. Germline V gives CDR1 SGHTA, CDR2 FQGNSA. The CDR3 extends over 15 amino acids. The CDR3 region is CASSFLGLATGELFF. In DNA, the CDR3 is TGTGCCAGCAGCTTTTTGGGACTAGCTACCGGGGAGCTGTTTTTT.